These 13 T cell receptor beta chains were sequenced from one sample in a study of blood T cell repertoires in COVID-19. The method was immunoSEQ multiplex PCR; TCRdb's version includes in-frame clones alone and lacks a portion of them. The sample carries 390,000 or so clones, roughly nine tenths recorded once. The sequenced material came from PBMCs or T cells enriched from blood (not recorded which). These receptors were obtained from a man younger than 35 who had recovered from COVID-19.

The rearrangement joins TRBV6-2 or TRBV6-3 to TRBJ2-7; D gene unclear. Trimming cost V 4 bases and J 3 bases, with 4 bases left between them. The germline V gene encodes CDR1 MNHEY and CDR2 SVGEGT. This CDR3 comprises 11 residues. The CDR3 reads CASSLNYEQYF. The CDR3 DNA reads TGTGCCAGCAGTTTAAACTACGAGCAGTACTTC.

J is TRBJ2-7 and V is TRBV28; perhaps TRBD2 as D (6 bases). V lost 2 bases and J lost 4, with 15 bases in between. This CDR3 region has 15 residues. In germline, CDR1 is MDHEN, CDR2 SYDVKM. CDR3 sequence: CASSLGSGSYYEQYF. CDR3 DNA sequence: TGTGCCAGCAGTTTAGGTTCCGGGAGTTATTACGAGCAGTACTTC.

V is TRBV5-5 and J is TRBJ1-5, with no clear D. V gave up 0 bases and J gave up 6 bases, with 10 bases separating them. This CDR3 spans 14 amino acids. Germline CDR1 and CDR2: SGHKS and YYEKEE (reference sequence). The CDR3 reads CASSLDQGGQPQHF. Here the CDR3 DNA reads TGTGCCAGCAGCTTGGATCAAGGCGGTCAGCCCCAGCATTTT.

This chain joins TRBV12-3 or TRBV12-4 and TRBJ1-2; D gene unclear. V was clipped by 2 bases and J by 0 bases, with 4 bases between them. The CDR3 is made up of 13 amino acids. The CDR3 sequence: CASSLLTNYGYTF. Here the CDR3 DNA reads TGTGCCAGCAGTTTATTAACTAACTATGGCTACACCTTC.

This chain uses TRBV20-1 with TRBJ2-7, with D perhaps TRBD1 (5 bases). Germline CDR1 DFQATT, CDR2 SNEGSKA (reference sequence). The CDR3 sequence is 11 residues long. With 1 base removed from V and 9 bases from J, the gap between germline ends came to 10 bases. CDR3 sequence reads: CSARGLRGQYF. CDR3 DNA sequence: TGCAGTGCTAGAGGCCTAAGGGGGCAGTACTTC.

The rearrangement joins TRBV13 to TRBJ2-6; D is possibly TRBD2 (5 bases). The CDR3 loop spans 16 amino acids. With 6 bases removed from V and 4 bases from J, the gap between germline ends came to 16 bases. In germline, CDR1 is PRHDT, CDR2 FYEKMQ (reference sequence). CDR3 sequence: CASRRTGSSGANVLTF. CDR3 bases: TGTGCCAGCAGAAGAACGGGGTCCTCGGGGGCCAACGTCCTGACTTTC.

The J gene is TRBJ2-5, the V gene TRBV2; 12 bases agree with TRBD2. Per germline, CDR1 SNHLY and CDR2 FYNNEI. With 4 bases clipped from V and 4 bases from J, the junction kept 10 bases outside the gene matches. The CDR3 loop spans 17 amino acids. The CDR3 nucleotides are TGTGCCAGCAGTGCTACCCGACTAGCGGGGGTTGTAGAGACCCAGTACTTC. Translated, it gives CASSATRLAGVVETQYF.

This clone has only a few counts. The CDR3 is CASSQGPAGWNTEAFF. DNA for the CDR3: TGTGCCAGCAGCCAAGGCCCAGCCGGGTGGAACACTGAAGCTTTCTTT. The V call is TRBV11-2, the J call TRBJ1-1; D gene unclear. This CDR3 has 16 amino acids. Germline CDR1 SGHAT, CDR2 FQNNGV. Deletions cut 5 bases from V and 1 base from J, with 17 bases between.

The chain joins TRBV2 to TRBJ2-3, with TRBD1 matching over 8 bases. In germline, CDR1 is SNHLY, CDR2 FYNNEI. V lost 4 bases to trimming and J lost 3 bases; unmatched junction nucleotides: 6. This CDR3 spans 15 amino acids. The CDR3 DNA reads as TGTGCCAGCAGTGCACAGGGGGTTGGTACAGATACGCAGTATTTT. Translating it yields CASSAQGVGTDTQYF.

This clone was counted once. The V and J genes are TRBV20-1 and TRBJ2-7, with D possibly matching TRBD2 (5 bases). CDR3 size: 19 residues. Germline V lookup: CDR1 DFQATT, CDR2 SNEGSKA (reference sequence). Trimming pared 3 bases from V and 1 base from J, leaving 28 bases between. The CDR3: CSASLGVTPFGRHSYEQYF. The CDR3 DNA sequence: TGCAGTGCTAGTCTCGGGGTTACCCCCTTTGGGCGACATTCCTACGAGCAGTACTTC.

The chain recombines TRBV29-1 with TRBJ2-5, with D possibly matching TRBD1 (5 bases). V dropped 3 bases and J dropped 5 bases, with 13 bases sitting between them. The CDR3 consists of 13 residues. Germline CDR1 SQVTM, CDR2 ANQGSEA. The CDR3 loop is CSVDRQGQETQYF. The CDR3 coding sequence is TGCAGCGTTGACCGGCAGGGCCAGGAGACCCAGTACTTC.

This clone was picked up a small number of times. This chain connects TRBV6-5 to TRBJ2-3; 13 bases match TRBD2. Germline CDR1 reads MNHEY; CDR2 reads SVGAGI. The CDR3 has 15 amino acids. V was clipped by 6 bases and J by 5 bases; unmatched bases: 5. The CDR3 DNA reads as TGTGCCAGCAGCTCGGGACTAGCGGGGATAGATACGCAGTATTTT. Translating it yields CASSSGLAGIDTQYF.

The chain employs TRBV7-2 and TRBJ1-2, with D unclear. Deletions cut 2 bases from V and 11 bases from J, with 15 bases between. The CDR3 has 13 amino acids. The germline CDR1 and CDR2 sequences are SGHTA and FQGNSA. CDR3 sequence reads: CASSLREQGLYTF. CDR3 bases: TGTGCCAGCAGCTTACGGGAGCAAGGCTTATACACCTTC. Full variable domain (remainder filled in from reference TRBV7-2 and TRBJ1-2): GAGVSQSPSNKVTEKGKDVELRCDPISGHTALYWYRQSLGQGLEFLIYFQGNSAPDKSGLPSDRFSAERTGGSVSTLTIQRTQQEDSAVYLCASSLREQGLYTFGSGTRLTVV.